This T cell receptor (beta chain) was sequenced for a study of beta chain features in type 1 diabetes. Germline assignment: CDR1 GTSNPN and CDR2 SVGIG (reference sequence). Trimming took 2 bases from V and 0 from J; bases not matched to a gene: 7. This CDR3 spans 17 amino acids. This clone turned up a few times. Antigen: not known. General study findings and limits: Shorter TCRB CDR3s, moderately but significantly so, were found in Type 1 diabetes patients in all four CD4+ subsets. Patients' naive, central memory and regulatory TCRB repertoires appeared more alike than those of healthy donors. Because the template was cDNA, high-expressing cells might be over-represented. Among type 1 diabetes patients, VDJ junctions had fewer insertions and more deletions.

Expressed TCRB transcripts were sequenced because the isolated RNA had all been reverse transcribed beforehand. The assay was immunoSEQ multiplex PCR, and TCRdb's table has in-frame clones only and misses some. Among about 360,000 clones listed, roughly 12% were seen once. The V call is TRBV30, the J call TRBJ2-1; TRBD2 agrees at 10 bases. The specimen sequenced was naive CD4+ T cells from blood. This sequence was found in a woman between 18 and 29 years old with type 1 diabetes. CDR3 bases: TGTGCCTGGAGTCCCACAAGACTAGCGGGCTCCTACAATGAGCAGTTCTTC. As protein: CAWSPTRLAGSYNEQFF.